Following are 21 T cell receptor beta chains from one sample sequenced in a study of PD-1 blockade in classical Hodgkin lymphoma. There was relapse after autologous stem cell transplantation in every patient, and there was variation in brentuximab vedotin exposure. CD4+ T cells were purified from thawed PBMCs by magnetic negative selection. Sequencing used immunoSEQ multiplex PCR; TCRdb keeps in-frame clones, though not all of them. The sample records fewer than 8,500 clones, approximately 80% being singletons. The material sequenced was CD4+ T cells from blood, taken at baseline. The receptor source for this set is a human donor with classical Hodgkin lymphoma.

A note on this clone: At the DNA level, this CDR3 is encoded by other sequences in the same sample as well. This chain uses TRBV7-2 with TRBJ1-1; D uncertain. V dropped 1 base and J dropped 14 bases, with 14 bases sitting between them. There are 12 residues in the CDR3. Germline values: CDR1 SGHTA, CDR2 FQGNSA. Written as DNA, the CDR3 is TGTGCCAGCAGCTTAGGATTTTCGAGAGCCTTCTTT. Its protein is CASSLGFSRAFF.

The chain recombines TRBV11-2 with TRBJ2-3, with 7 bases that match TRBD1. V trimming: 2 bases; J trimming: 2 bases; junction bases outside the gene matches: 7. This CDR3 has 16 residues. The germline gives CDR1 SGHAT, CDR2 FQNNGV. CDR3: CASSLHRGVNTDTQYF. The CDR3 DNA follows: TGTGCCAGCAGCTTACACAGGGGCGTTAACACAGATACGCAGTATTTT. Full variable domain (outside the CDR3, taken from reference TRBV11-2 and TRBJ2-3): EAGVAQSPRYKIIEKRQSVAFWCNPISGHATLYWYQQILGQGPKLLIQFQNNGVVDDSQLPKDRFSAERLKGVDSTLKIQPAKLEDSAVYLCASSLHRGVNTDTQYFGPGTRLTVL.

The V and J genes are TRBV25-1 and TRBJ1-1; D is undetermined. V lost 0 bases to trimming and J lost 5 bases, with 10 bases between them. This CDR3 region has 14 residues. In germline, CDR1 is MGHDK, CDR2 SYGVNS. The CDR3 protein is CASSEYGPNTEAFF. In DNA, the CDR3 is TGTGCCAGCAGTGAATACGGACCGAATACTGAAGCTTTCTTT.

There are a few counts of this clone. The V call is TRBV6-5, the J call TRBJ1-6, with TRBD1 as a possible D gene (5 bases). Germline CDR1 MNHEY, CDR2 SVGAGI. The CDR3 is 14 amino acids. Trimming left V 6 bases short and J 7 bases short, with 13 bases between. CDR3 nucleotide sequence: TGTGCCAGCAGGGAGGCGGGGCTGAATTCACCCCTCCACTTT. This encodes CASREAGLNSPLHF.

CDR3 in amino acids: CASSVESGGSNQPQHF. CDR3 sequence (DNA): TGTGCCAGCAGCGTAGAATCCGGGGGTAGCAATCAGCCCCAGCATTTT. The chain combines TRBV9 with TRBJ1-5; weak D call: TRBD1 (5 bases). V was cut by 0 bases and J by 0 bases, with 10 bases left in between. This CDR3 region has 16 residues. CDR1 and CDR2 from the germline V gene are SGDLS and YYNGEE.

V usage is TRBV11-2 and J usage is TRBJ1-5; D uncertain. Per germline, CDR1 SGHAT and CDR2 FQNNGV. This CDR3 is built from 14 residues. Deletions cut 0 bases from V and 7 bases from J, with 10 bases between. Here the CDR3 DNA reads TGTGCCAGCAGCTTAGAGGGTTCTCAGCAGCCCCAGCATTTT. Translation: CASSLEGSQQPQHF. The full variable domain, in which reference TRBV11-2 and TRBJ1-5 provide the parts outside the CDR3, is EAGVAQSPRYKIIEKRQSVAFWCNPISGHATLYWYQQILGQGPKLLIQFQNNGVVDDSQLPKDRFSAERLKGVDSTLKIQPAKLEDSAVYLCASSLEGSQQPQHFGDGTRLSIL.

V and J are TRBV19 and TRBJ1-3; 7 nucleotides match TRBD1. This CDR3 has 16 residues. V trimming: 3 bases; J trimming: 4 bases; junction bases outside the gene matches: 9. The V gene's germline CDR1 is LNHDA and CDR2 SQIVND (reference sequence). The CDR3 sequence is CASSITRDSSGNTIYF. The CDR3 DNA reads TGTGCCAGTAGTATCACCCGGGACAGTTCGGGAAACACCATATATTTT. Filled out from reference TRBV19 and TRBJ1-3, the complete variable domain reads DGGITQSPKYLFRKEGQNVTLSCEQNLNHDAMYWYRQDPGQGLRLIYYSQIVNDFQKGDIAEGYSVSREKKESFPLTVTSAQKNPTAFYLCASSITRDSSGNTIYFGEGSWLTVV.

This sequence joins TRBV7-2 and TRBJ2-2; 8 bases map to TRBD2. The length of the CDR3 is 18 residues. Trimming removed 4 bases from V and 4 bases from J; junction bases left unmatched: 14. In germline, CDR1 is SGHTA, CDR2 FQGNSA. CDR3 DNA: TGTGCCAGCAGCTCTAACGGGGGGGCGGAAGTCCTCACCGGGGAGCTGTTTTTT. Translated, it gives CASSSNGGAEVLTGELFF.

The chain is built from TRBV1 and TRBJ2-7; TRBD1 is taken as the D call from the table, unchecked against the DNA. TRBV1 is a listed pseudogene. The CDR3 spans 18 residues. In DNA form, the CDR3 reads TGCACCAGCAGCCAAGACCACAGGGCGTTTCCCTCGCCCTACGAGCAGTACGTC. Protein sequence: CTSSQDHRAFPSPYEQYV.

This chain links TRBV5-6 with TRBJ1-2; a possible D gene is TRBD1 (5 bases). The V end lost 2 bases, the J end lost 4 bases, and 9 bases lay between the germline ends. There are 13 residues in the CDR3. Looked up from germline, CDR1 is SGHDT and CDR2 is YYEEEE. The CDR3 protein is CASSLGHFYGYTF. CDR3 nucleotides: TGTGCCAGCAGCTTAGGACATTTCTATGGCTACACCTTC.

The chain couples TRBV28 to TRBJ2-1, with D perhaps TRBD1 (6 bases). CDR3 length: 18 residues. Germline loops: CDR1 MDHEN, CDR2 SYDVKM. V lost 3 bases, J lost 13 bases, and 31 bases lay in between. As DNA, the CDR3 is TGTGCCAGCAGTTTCACTCCCCGGACAGTCGACCGGACCAGGGGACAGTTCTTC. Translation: CASSFTPRTVDRTRGQFF. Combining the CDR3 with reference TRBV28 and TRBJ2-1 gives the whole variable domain DVKVTQSSRYLVKRTGEKVFLECVQDMDHENMFWYRQDPGLGLRLIYFSYDVKMKEKGDIPEGYSVSREKKERFSLILESASTNQTSMYLCASSFTPRTVDRTRGQFFGPGTRLTVL.

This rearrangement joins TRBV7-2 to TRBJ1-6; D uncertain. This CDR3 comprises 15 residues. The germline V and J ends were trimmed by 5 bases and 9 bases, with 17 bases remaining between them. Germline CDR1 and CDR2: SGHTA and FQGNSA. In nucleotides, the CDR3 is TGTGCCAGCAGCGTCACCGGGCCGTCCTTTTCACCCCTCCACTTT. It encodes CASSVTGPSFSPLHF.

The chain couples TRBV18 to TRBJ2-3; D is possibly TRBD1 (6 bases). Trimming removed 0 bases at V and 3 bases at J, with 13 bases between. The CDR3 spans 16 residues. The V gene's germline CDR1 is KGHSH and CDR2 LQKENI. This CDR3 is CASSPPGTGYTDTQYF. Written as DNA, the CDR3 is TGTGCCAGCTCACCACCGGGAACAGGGTATACAGATACGCAGTATTTT.

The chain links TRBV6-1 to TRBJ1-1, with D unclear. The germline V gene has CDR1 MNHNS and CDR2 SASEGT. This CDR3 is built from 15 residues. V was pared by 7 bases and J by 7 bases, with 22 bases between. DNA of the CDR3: TGTGCCAGCACCGAAACGAGGGTGGGGTGGGGTGAAGCTTTCTTT. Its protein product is CASTETRVGWGEAFF.

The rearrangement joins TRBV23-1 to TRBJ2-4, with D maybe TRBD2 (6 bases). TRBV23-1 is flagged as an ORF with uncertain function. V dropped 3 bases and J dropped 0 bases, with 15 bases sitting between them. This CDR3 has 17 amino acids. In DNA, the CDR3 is TGCGCCAGCAGTCAGAACCTACTAGCAGTAGCCAAAAACATTCAGTACTTC. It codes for CASSQNLLAVAKNIQYF.

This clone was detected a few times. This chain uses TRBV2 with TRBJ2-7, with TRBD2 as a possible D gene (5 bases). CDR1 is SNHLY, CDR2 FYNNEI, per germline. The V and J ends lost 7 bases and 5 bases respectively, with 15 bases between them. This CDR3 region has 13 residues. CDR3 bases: TGTGCCAGCACTTACTCCGGGAATCACGAGCAGTACGTC. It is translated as CASTYSGNHEQYV.

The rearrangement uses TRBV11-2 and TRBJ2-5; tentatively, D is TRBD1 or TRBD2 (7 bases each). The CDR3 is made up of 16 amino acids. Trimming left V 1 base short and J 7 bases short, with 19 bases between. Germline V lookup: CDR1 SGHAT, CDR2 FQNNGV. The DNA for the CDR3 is TGTGCCAGCAGCTTAGTAGGGGGCGGGAGCGGAGGGACCCAGTACTTC. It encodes CASSLVGGGSGGTQYF.

The CDR3 DNA is TGTGCCAGCAGTTATTACAGGGGCTCCTACGAGCAGTACTTC. This sequence encodes CASSYYRGSYEQYF. The chain combines TRBV6-5 with TRBJ2-7; the match to TRBD1 covers 7 bases. V was clipped by 3 bases and J by 0 bases; unmatched bases: 2. CDR3 length: 14 residues. Germline CDR1 reads MNHEY; CDR2 reads SVGAGI.

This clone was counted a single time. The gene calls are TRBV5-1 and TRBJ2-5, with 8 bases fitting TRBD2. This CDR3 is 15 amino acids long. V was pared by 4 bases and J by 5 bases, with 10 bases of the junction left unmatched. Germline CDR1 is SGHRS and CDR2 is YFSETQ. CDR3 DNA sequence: TGCGCCAGCAGCCCATGGAGCGGGGGTGGGGAGACCCAGTACTTC. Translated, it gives CASSPWSGGGETQYF. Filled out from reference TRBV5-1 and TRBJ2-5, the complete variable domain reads KAGVTQTPRYLIKTRGQQVTLSCSPISGHRSVSWYQQTPGQGLQFLFEYFSETQRNKGNFPGRFSGRQFSNSRSEMNVSTLELGDSALYLCASSPWSGGGETQYFGPGTRLLVL.

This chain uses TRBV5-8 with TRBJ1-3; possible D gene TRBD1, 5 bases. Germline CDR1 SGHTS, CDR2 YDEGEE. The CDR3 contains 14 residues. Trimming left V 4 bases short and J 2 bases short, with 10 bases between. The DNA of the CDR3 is TGTGCCAGCAGCCTGGGGGGGACTGGAAACACCATATATTTT. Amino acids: CASSLGGTGNTIYF.

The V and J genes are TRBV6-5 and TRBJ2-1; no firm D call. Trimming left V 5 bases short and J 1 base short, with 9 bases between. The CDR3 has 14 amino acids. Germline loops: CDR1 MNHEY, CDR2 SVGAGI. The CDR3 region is CASSPGLSYNEQFF. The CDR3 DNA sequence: TGTGCCAGCAGTCCCGGCCTTTCCTACAATGAGCAGTTCTTC.